This TCR beta chain was retrieved from a study of cytomegalovirus exposure and HLA in healthy donors. For this clone: Its specificity is not known.

Study-wide results and caveats: Productive status was seen about 87% or about 30% of the time for most TCR beta V segments in an earlier analysis.

The J segment lost 4 bases and the V segment lost 3 bases, leaving 4 bases of the junction unmatched. CDR3 length: 15 amino acids. The V gene's germline CDR1 is MDHEN and CDR2 SYDVKM. PCR amplification relied on 60 Vbeta primers (plus 13 Jbeta primers). Only in-frame clones appear in the TCRdb table, and some are missing; sequencing was by immunoSEQ multiplex PCR. This table holds about 160,000 clones, 85% found once. Specimen: PBMCs. The receptor's source is a boy aged 2-9 years in good health and CMV-seronegative. The chain is built from TRBV28 and TRBJ1-2; 11 nucleotides match TRBD1. The DNA of the CDR3 is TGTGCCAGCAGTTTCCAAGGACAGGGGGCCTATGGCTACACCTTC. Translating gives CASSFQGQGAYGYTF.